This T cell receptor (beta chain) derives from a study of blood T cell repertoires in COVID-19. About the research overall: Samples taken during acute and convalescent COVID-19 were collected in the United States, Italy and Spain. T cells, B-cell-depleted T cells, or PBMCs supplied cDNA or gDNA.

Original processing notes: Researchers report that nucleated cell counts were estimated from reference gene primer amplification. The method was immunoSEQ multiplex PCR; TCRdb's version includes in-frame clones alone and lacks a portion of them. That table is the source of V, J and clone size, and D and trimming were worked out from the DNA. This sample has about 130,000 clones; approximately 89% occur once, and the top ten carry roughly 4%. The sample was peripheral blood. The TCR was taken from a human donor in a cohort sampled during active COVID-19.

The CDR3 DNA reads TGTGCCAGCAGTGAAGGTGCCGGGGACCAAGAGACCCAGTACTTC. Translated, it gives CASSEGAGDQETQYF. The chain has TRBV2 and TRBJ2-5; tentative D call: TRBD2 (5 bases). CDR1 is SNHLY, CDR2 FYNNEI, per germline. V dropped 1 base and J dropped 0 bases, with 9 bases sitting between them. CDR3 length equals 15 residues.